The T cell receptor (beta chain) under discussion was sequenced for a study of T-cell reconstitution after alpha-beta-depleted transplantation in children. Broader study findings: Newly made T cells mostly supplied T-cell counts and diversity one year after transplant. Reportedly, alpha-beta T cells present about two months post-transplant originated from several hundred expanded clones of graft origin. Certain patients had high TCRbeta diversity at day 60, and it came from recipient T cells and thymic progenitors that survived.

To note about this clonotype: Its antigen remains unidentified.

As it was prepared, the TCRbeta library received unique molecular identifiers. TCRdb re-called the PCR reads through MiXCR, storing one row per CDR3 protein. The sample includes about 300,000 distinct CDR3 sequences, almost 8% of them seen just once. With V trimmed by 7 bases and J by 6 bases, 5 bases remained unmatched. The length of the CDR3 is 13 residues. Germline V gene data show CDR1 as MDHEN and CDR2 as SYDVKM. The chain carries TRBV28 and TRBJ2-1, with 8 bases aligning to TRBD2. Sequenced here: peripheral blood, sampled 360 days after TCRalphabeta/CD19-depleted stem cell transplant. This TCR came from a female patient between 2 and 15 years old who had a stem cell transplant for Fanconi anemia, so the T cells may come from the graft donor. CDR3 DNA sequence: TGTGCCAGCAAACGGGGGGGCCTCAATGAGCAGTTCTTC. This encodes CASKRGGLNEQFF.